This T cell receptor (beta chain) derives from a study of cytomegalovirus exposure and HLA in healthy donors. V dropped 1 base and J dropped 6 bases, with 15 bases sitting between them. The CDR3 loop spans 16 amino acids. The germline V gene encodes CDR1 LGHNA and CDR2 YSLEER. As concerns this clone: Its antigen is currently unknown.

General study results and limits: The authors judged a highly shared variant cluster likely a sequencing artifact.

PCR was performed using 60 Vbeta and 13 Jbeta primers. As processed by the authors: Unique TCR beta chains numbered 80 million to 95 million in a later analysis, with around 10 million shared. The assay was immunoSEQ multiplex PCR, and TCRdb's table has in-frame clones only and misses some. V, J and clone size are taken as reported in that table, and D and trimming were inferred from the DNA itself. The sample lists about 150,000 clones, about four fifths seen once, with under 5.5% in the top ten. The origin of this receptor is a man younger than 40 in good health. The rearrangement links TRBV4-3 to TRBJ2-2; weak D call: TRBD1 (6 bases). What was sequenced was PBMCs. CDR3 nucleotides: TGCGCCAGCAGCCAAGTGAGGACAGAACCCCCCGGGGAGCTGTTTTTT. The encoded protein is CASSQVRTEPPGELFF.